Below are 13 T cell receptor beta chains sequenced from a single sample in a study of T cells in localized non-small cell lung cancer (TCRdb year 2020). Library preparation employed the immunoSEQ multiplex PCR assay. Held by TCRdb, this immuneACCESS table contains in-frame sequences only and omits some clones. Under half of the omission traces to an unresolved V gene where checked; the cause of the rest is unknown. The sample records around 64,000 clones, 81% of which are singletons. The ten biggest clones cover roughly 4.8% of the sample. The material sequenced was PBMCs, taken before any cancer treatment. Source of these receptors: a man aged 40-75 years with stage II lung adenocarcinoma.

The CDR3 nucleotides are TGTGCCAGTAGTGCGGCGAGCTCCTACGAGCAGTACTTC. Translated, it gives CASSAASSYEQYF. The chain is built from TRBV19 and TRBJ2-7, with D hard to call. V was clipped by 5 bases and J by 0 bases, with 8 bases between them. The length of the CDR3 is 13 residues. Germline V gene sequence: CDR1 LNHDA, CDR2 SQIVND (reference sequence).

The CDR3 bases are TGCGCCAGCAGCCGTGCGGGGGGGACAGATACGCAGTATTTT. The encoded protein is CASSRAGGTDTQYF. The gene calls are TRBV4-1 and TRBJ2-3, with 9 bases lining up with TRBD2. Trimming removed 4 bases from V and 3 bases from J; junction bases left unmatched: 2. This CDR3 comprises 14 residues. CDR1 is MGHRA and CDR2 is YSYEKL in the germline V gene.

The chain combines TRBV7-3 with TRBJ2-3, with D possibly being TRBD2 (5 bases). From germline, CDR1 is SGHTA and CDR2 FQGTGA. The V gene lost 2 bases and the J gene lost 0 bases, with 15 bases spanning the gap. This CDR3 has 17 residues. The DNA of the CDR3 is TGTGCCAGCAGCTTATTTGGAGGACCCCCTAGCACAGATACGCAGTATTTT. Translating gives CASSLFGGPPSTDTQYF.

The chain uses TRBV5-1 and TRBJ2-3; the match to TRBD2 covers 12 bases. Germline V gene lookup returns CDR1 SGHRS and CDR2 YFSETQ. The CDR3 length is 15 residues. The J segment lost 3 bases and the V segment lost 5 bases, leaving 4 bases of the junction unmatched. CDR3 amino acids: CASRLLAGGTDTQYF. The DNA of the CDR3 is TGCGCCAGCAGGTTACTAGCGGGAGGTACAGATACGCAGTATTTT.

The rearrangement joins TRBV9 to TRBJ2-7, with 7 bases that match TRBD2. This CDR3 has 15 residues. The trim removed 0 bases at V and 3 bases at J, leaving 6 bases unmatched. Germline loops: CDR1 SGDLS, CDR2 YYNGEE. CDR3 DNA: TGTGCCAGCAGCGTAGGAAATAGCGGGCTCTACGAGCAGTACTTC. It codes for CASSVGNSGLYEQYF.

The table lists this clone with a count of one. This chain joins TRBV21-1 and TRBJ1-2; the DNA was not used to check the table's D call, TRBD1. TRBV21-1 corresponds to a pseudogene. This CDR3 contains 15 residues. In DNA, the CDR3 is TGTGCCAGCAGCAAAGCAAGCAGGGGAGACTATGGCTACACCTTC. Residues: CASSKASRGDYGYTF.

CDR3: CASSEQGLTYGYTF. CDR3 nucleotides: TGTGCCAGCAGTGAACAGGGGCTCACCTATGGCTACACCTTC. This sequence joins TRBV2 and TRBJ1-2; D is perhaps TRBD1 (6 bases). Germline loops: CDR1 SNHLY, CDR2 FYNNEI. There are 14 residues in the CDR3. V was cut by 2 bases and J by 4 bases, with 11 bases left in between.

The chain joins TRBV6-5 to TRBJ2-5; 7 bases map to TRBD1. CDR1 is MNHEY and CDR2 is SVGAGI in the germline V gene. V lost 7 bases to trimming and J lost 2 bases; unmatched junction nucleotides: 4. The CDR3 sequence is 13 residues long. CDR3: CASTKTGQETQYF. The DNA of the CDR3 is TGTGCCAGCACCAAGACAGGGCAAGAGACCCAGTACTTC.

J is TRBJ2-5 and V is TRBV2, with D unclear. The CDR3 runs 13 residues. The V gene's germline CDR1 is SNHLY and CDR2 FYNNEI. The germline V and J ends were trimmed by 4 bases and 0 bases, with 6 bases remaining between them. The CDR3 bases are TGTGCCAGCAGTGCTTTTTACCAAGAGACCCAGTACTTC. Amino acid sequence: CASSAFYQETQYF.

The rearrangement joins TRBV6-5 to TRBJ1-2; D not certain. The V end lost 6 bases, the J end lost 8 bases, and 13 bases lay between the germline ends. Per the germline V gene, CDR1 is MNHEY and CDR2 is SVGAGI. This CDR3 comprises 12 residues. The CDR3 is CASSSLGIGYTF. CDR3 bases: TGTGCCAGCAGCAGCTTAGGGATCGGCTACACCTTC.

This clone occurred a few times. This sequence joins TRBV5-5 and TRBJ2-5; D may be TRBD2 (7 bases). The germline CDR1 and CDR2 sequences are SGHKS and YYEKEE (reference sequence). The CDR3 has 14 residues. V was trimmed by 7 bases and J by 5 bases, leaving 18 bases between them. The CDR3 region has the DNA TGTGCCAGCGCCGGAGACAGGCGGGAGGAGACCCAGTACTTC. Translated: CASAGDRREETQYF.

DNA for the CDR3: TGTGCCAGCAGCGTGGGAGCGACAGTAGCGGCCGAAAAACTGTTTTTT. It codes for CASSVGATVAAEKLFF. The chain couples TRBV9 to TRBJ1-4; a possible D gene is TRBD1 (5 bases). V lost 2 bases and J lost 8, with 19 bases in between. The CDR3 contains 16 residues. Germline CDR1 is SGDLS and CDR2 is YYNGEE.

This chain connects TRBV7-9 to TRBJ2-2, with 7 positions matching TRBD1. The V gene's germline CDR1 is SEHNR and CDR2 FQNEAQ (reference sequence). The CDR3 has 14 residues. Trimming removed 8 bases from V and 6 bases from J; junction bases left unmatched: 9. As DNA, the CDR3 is TGTGCCAGCCTTGGGACAGTGCTGGCCGGGGAGCTGTTTTTT. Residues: CASLGTVLAGELFF.